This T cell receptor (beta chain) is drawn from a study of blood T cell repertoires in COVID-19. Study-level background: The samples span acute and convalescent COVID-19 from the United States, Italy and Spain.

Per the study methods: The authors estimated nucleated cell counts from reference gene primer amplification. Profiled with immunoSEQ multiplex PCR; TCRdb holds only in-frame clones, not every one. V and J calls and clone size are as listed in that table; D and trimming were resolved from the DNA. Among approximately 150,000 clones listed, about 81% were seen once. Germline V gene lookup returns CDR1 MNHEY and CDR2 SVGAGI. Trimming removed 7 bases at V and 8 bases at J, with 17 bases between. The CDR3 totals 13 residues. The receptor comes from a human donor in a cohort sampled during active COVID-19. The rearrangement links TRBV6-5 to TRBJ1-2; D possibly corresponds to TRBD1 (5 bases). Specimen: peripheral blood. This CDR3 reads CASTNPDRPGYTF. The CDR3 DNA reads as TGTGCCAGCACCAACCCCGACAGACCGGGCTACACCTTC.